Below are 27 T cell receptor beta chains sequenced from a single sample in a study of T cell repertoires in ileal Crohn's disease. Produced via immunoSEQ multiplex PCR; TCRdb's table is partial and in-frame only. The sample contains 14,000 or so clones, around 84% of which appear only once. The specimen was ileal tissue. Source of these receptors: an adult with Crohn's disease.

The V and J genes are TRBV7-8 and TRBJ2-3; D might be TRBD2 (5 bases). V shed 5 bases and J shed 1 base, with 13 bases lying between them. This CDR3 has 15 amino acids. Germline values: CDR1 SGHVS, CDR2 FQNEAQ. CDR3 sequence (DNA): TGTGCCAGCAGCCGCGCGGAGGTCGGCACAGATACGCAGTATTTT. Translating gives CASSRAEVGTDTQYF.

This chain uses TRBV5-1 with TRBJ2-4, with D maybe TRBD2 (5 bases). The ends were cut back, 0 bases at V and 3 bases at J, with 10 bases in the middle. The CDR3 runs 15 residues. In germline, CDR1 is SGHRS, CDR2 YFSETQ. The chain's CDR3 is CASSLVGVDKNIQYF. DNA for the CDR3: TGCGCCAGCAGCTTGGTGGGAGTAGACAAAAACATTCAGTACTTC.

This sequence joins TRBV7-3 and TRBJ1-2; 7 bases are shared with TRBD1. This CDR3 is 14 amino acids long. V gave up 2 bases and J gave up 7 bases; unmatched junction bases: 7. The germline CDR1 and CDR2 sequences are SGHTA and FQGTGA. The CDR3 DNA reads TGTGCCAGCAGCTTAGGAGGGGGCGCAAGTGGCTACACCTTC. This translates into CASSLGGGASGYTF.

This clone was counted once. The V call is TRBV5-6, the J call TRBJ2-1, with D unclear. Per germline, CDR1 SGHDT and CDR2 YYEEEE. The germline V and J ends were trimmed by 1 base and 4 bases, with 6 bases remaining between them. The length of the CDR3 is 13 residues. CDR3 DNA: TGTGCCAGCAGCTTGTCTGTATACAATGAGCAGTTCTTC. Its protein is CASSLSVYNEQFF.

The V and J genes are TRBV6-6 and TRBJ1-6, with a weak D call TRBD1 (6 bases). The CDR3 spans 15 residues. CDR1 MNHNY and CDR2 SVGAGI come from the germline V gene (reference sequence). With 5 bases removed from V and 6 bases from J, the gap between germline ends came to 14 bases. The CDR3 DNA is TGTGCCAGCAGTCCCCTACAGGGATCTAATTCACCCCTCCACTTT. It is translated as CASSPLQGSNSPLHF.

Turning to this clone: Compared with germline, one end of the junction differs, possibly owing to a read error. The chain uses TRBV28 and TRBJ1-1, with TRBD1 identical over 10 bases. Per the germline V gene, CDR1 is MDHEN and CDR2 is SYDVKM. The CDR3 contains 13 residues. The CDR3 DNA reads as TGTGTCAGCAGTTGGACAGGGGGAACTGAAGCTTTCTTT. Residues: CVSSWTGGTEAFF.

This sequence joins TRBV20-1 and TRBJ1-2; TRBD1 is a possible D gene (6 bases). The CDR3 consists of 11 residues. Trimming took off 3 bases at V and 9 bases at J, with 11 bases between the two ends. CDR1 is DFQATT, CDR2 SNEGSKA, per germline (reference sequence). CDR3 in DNA: TGCAGTGCTAGGGGGGCGCCTAGCTACACCTTC. This gives the protein CSARGAPSYTF.

The chain carries TRBV29-1 and TRBJ1-1; D ambiguous. Per germline, CDR1 SQVTM and CDR2 ANQGSEA. The CDR3 extends over 10 amino acids. With 5 bases removed from V and 7 bases from J, the gap between germline ends came to 8 bases. DNA for the CDR3: TGCAGCGTTTCTGAGGGTGAAGCTTTCTTT. This sequence encodes CSVSEGEAFF.

V gene TRBV30 combines with J gene TRBJ1-2, with TRBD1 matching over 8 bases. Losses at the gene ends were 3 bases for V and 6 bases for J; bases not matched to a gene: 9. CDR3 length: 14 amino acids. Germline V gene sequence: CDR1 GTSNPN, CDR2 SVGIG (reference sequence). CDR3 DNA: TGTGCCTGGAGGCCTCGACAGGGGATAGATGGCTACACCTTC. This gives the protein CAWRPRQGIDGYTF.

CDR3 region: CASSGGGGPTDTQYF. CDR3 DNA: TGTGCCAGCAGCGGGGGCGGGGGGCCCACAGATACGCAGTATTTT. The chain is built from TRBV7-3 and TRBJ2-3; 8 bases agree with TRBD2. CDR1 and CDR2 from the germline V gene are SGHTA and FQGTGA. The CDR3 contains 15 residues. V trimming: 5 bases; J trimming: 2 bases; junction bases outside the gene matches: 6.

The chain couples TRBV4-2 to TRBJ1-1; D gene unclear. The germline CDR1 and CDR2 sequences are LGHNA and YNFKEQ. V was trimmed by 0 bases and J by 1 base, leaving 9 bases between them. The CDR3 has 15 residues. The DNA for the CDR3 is TGTGCCAGCAGCCAAGATCCGAATAGGAACACTGAAGCTTTCTTT. Translated: CASSQDPNRNTEAFF.

V is TRBV5-1 and J is TRBJ2-1; tentative D call: TRBD1 (6 bases). V was cut by 1 base and J by 7 bases, with 27 bases left in between. This CDR3 has 19 residues. Germline assignment: CDR1 SGHRS and CDR2 YFSETQ. CDR3 residues: CASSLSSPLGQTTTNEQFF. CDR3 coding DNA: TGCGCCAGCAGCTTGAGCTCTCCGTTAGGACAGACCACCACGAATGAGCAGTTCTTC.

J is TRBJ2-3 and V is TRBV5-1; 8 bases map to TRBD2. Germline V lookup: CDR1 SGHRS, CDR2 YFSETQ. J lost 3 bases, V lost 0 bases, and 6 bases had no gene match. There are 16 residues in the CDR3. CDR3 nucleotide sequence: TGCGCCAGCAGCTTGGACGGGAGGGCCGATACAGATACGCAGTATTTT. This sequence encodes CASSLDGRADTDTQYF.

The chain uses TRBV7-6 and TRBJ2-1, with 8 bases lining up with TRBD2. Germline V CDR1 and CDR2: SGHVS, FNYEAQ. V lost 3 bases, J lost 9 bases, and 7 bases stayed unmatched. The CDR3 loop spans 14 amino acids. The CDR3 spells CASSFKSGSREQFF. The DNA for the CDR3 is TGTGCCAGCAGCTTCAAAAGCGGGAGCCGTGAGCAGTTCTTC.

V is TRBV6-5 and J is TRBJ1-2, with D uncertain. This CDR3 has 12 amino acids. Per germline, CDR1 MNHEY and CDR2 SVGAGI. V gave up 7 bases and J gave up 0 bases, with 6 bases separating them. CDR3 in amino acids: CASTSANYGYTF. The CDR3 bases are TGTGCCAGCACGAGTGCTAACTATGGCTACACCTTC.

The chain uses TRBV28 and TRBJ2-2; D is possibly TRBD2 (6 bases). The CDR3 consists of 15 residues. Germline V lookup: CDR1 MDHEN, CDR2 SYDVKM. V lost 4 bases, J lost 7 bases, and 16 bases lay in between. CDR3 protein: CASSSLGGAIGELFF. CDR3 in DNA: TGTGCCAGCAGTTCTCTCGGCGGGGCCATCGGGGAGCTGTTTTTT.

The J gene is TRBJ2-3, the V gene TRBV4-2; 7 nucleotides match TRBD1. From germline, CDR1 is LGHNA and CDR2 YNFKEQ. This CDR3 comprises 15 residues. The V gene end was trimmed by 1 base and the J gene end by 2 bases; junction bases not matched to a gene: 3. CDR3 residues: CASSQGQGHTDTQYF. CDR3 coding DNA: TGTGCCAGCAGCCAAGGACAGGGACACACAGATACGCAGTATTTT.

The chain recombines TRBV7-2 with TRBJ2-3; D uncertain. The germline gives CDR1 SGHTA, CDR2 FQGNSA. V lost 4 bases to trimming and J lost 4 bases, with 3 bases between them. This CDR3 spans 11 amino acids. As DNA, the CDR3 is TGTGCCAGCAGCTCAGCAGATACGCAGTATTTT. Translated, it gives CASSSADTQYF.

The chain employs TRBV7-2 and TRBJ1-4; TRBD1 is a possible D gene (6 bases). V was pared by 2 bases and J by 7 bases, with 20 bases between. This CDR3 has 17 residues. The germline V gene has CDR1 SGHTA and CDR2 FQGNSA. The CDR3 sequence: CASSLTPNTGFREKLFF. CDR3 sequence (DNA): TGTGCCAGCAGCTTAACCCCGAACACAGGGTTTCGTGAAAAACTGTTTTTT.

The chain uses TRBV2 and TRBJ1-5; D perhaps matches TRBD1 (5 bases). V gave up 2 bases and J gave up 6 bases, with 14 bases separating them. The CDR3 runs to 15 residues. CDR1 is SNHLY and CDR2 is FYNNEI in the germline V gene. For the CDR3, the DNA is TGTGCCAGCAGTGAAAATGGGGGGTCGGGTCAGCCCCAGCATTTT. This translates into CASSENGGSGQPQHF.

The CDR3 is CASSVSTSGGETQYF. As DNA, the CDR3 is TGTGCCAGTAGTGTCTCGACAAGCGGGGGGGAGACCCAGTACTTC. This chain joins TRBV19 and TRBJ2-5, with 9 bases lining up with TRBD2. The CDR3 runs to 15 residues. Germline CDR1 is LNHDA and CDR2 is SQIVND (reference sequence). Trimming cost V 5 bases and J 5 bases; bases outside gene matches: 9.

A single count supports this clone. The V call is TRBV6-5, the J call TRBJ1-6; D unresolved. Germline V gene lookup returns CDR1 MNHEY and CDR2 SVGAGI. The CDR3 sequence is 15 residues long. V was pared by 4 bases and J by 8 bases, with 15 bases between. The CDR3 region has the DNA TGTGCCAGCAGTTTGCGTGGGGTAGCGGATTCACCCCTCCACTTT. Translating gives CASSLRGVADSPLHF.

V usage is TRBV28 and J usage is TRBJ2-1; TRBD2 matches 9 bases. V shed 6 bases, J shed 7 bases, and the junction held 13 bases outside the gene matches. Germline V lookup: CDR1 MDHEN, CDR2 SYDVKM. The CDR3 loop spans 16 amino acids. The CDR3 bases are TGTGCCAGCAGCCGGTCTAGCGGGGCCCTGGGGAATGAGCAGTTCTTC. Translated: CASSRSSGALGNEQFF.

The chain has TRBV4-3 and TRBJ1-4; D is unclear. This CDR3 is 13 amino acids long. Germline-derived CDR1 and CDR2 are LGHNA and YSLEER. V lost 0 bases and J lost 8, with 7 bases in between. CDR3 in amino acids: CASSQDLEEKLFF. CDR3 coding DNA: TGCGCCAGCAGCCAAGATCTGGAGGAAAAACTGTTTTTT.

The chain has TRBV7-6 and TRBJ1-6; 9 bases fit TRBD1. This CDR3 is 15 amino acids long. V shed 4 bases and J 10 bases; nucleotides not matched to a gene: 8. The V gene's germline CDR1 is SGHVS and CDR2 FNYEAQ. CDR3 in amino acids: CASSSVGQGNSPLHF. CDR3 DNA: TGTGCCAGCAGCTCAGTTGGACAGGGGAACTCACCCCTCCACTTT.

The gene calls are TRBV6-6 and TRBJ2-3, with TRBD2 matching 8 bases. Germline CDR1 reads MNHNY; CDR2 reads SVGAGI (reference sequence). The CDR3 extends over 13 amino acids. Losses at the gene ends were 8 bases for V and 4 bases for J; bases not matched to a gene: 5. In nucleotides, the CDR3 is TGTGCCAGCGTGGGACTAGATGCAGATACGCAGTATTTT. Its protein product is CASVGLDADTQYF.

The chain is built from TRBV2 and TRBJ2-5; TRBD2 is a possible D gene (6 bases). The CDR3 is made up of 12 amino acids. Per the germline V gene, CDR1 is SNHLY and CDR2 is FYNNEI. V dropped 2 bases and J dropped 5 bases, with 6 bases sitting between them. The CDR3 DNA follows: TGTGCCAGCAGTGAAACTAGCGAGACCCAGTACTTC. Its protein product is CASSETSETQYF.